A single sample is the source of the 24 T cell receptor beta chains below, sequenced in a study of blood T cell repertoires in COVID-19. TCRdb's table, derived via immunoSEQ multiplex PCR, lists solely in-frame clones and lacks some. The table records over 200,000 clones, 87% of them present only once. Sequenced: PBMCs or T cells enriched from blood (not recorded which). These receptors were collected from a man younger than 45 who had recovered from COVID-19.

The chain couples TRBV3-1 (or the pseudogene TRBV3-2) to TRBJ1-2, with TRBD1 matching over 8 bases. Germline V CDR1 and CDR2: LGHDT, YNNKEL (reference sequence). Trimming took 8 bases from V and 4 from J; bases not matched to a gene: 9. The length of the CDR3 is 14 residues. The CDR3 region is CASSRTGWAYGYTF. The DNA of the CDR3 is TGTGCCAGCTCAAGGACAGGGTGGGCCTATGGCTACACCTTC.

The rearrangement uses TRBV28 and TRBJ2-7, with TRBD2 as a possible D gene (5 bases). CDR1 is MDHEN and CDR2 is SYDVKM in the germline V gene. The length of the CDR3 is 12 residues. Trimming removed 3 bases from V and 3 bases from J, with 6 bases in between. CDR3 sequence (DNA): TGTGCCAGCAGTTTCGGGGTCTACGAGCAGTACTTC. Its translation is CASSFGVYEQYF. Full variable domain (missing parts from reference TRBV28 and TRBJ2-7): DVKVTQSSRYLVKRTGEKVFLECVQDMDHENMFWYRQDPGLGLRLIYFSYDVKMKEKGDIPEGYSVSREKKERFSLILESASTNQTSMYLCASSFGVYEQYFGPGTRLTVT.

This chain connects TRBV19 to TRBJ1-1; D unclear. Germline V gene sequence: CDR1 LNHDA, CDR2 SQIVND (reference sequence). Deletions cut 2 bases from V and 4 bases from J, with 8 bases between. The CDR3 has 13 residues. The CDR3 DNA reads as TGTGCCAGTAGTATATCCCTCCCCACTGAAGCTTTCTTT. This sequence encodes CASSISLPTEAFF.

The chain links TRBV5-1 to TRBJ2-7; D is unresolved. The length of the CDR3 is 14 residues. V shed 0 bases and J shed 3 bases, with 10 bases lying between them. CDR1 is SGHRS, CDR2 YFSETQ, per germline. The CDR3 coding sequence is TGCGCCAGCAGCTTGGTTCTGGGCAGCTACGAGCAGTACTTC. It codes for CASSLVLGSYEQYF.

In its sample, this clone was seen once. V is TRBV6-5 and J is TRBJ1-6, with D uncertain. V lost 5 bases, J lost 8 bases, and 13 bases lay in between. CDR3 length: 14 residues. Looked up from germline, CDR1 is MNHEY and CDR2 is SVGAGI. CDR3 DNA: TGTGCCAGCAGTATTTCCAGGATTTATTCACCCCTCCACTTT. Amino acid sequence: CASSISRIYSPLHF.

CDR3 region: CASSGLAGLTGELFF. The CDR3 nucleotides are TGTGCCAGCAGCGGACTAGCGGGTCTCACCGGGGAGCTGTTTTTT. The V call is TRBV7-2, the J call TRBJ2-2; 11 nucleotides agree with TRBD2. CDR1 and CDR2 from the germline V gene are SGHTA and FQGNSA. CDR3 length: 15 residues. J lost 4 bases, V lost 5 bases, and 3 bases had no gene match.

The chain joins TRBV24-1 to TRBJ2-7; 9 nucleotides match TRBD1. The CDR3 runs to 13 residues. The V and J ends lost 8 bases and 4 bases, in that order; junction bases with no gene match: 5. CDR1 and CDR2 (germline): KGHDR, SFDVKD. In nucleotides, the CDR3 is TGTGCCACCATGGGACAGGGTCCGTACGAGCAGTACTTC. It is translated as CATMGQGPYEQYF.

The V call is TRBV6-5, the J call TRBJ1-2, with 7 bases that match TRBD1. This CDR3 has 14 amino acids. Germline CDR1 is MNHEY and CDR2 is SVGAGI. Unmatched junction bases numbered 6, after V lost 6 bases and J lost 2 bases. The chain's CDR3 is CASSNRGRNYGYTF. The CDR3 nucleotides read TGTGCCAGCAGCAATAGGGGGCGCAACTATGGCTACACCTTC.

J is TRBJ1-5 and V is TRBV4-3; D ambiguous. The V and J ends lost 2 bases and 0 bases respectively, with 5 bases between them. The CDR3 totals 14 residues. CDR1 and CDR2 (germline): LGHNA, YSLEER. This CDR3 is CASSQQVSNQPQHF. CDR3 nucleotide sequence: TGCGCCAGCAGCCAACAGGTTAGCAATCAGCCCCAGCATTTT.

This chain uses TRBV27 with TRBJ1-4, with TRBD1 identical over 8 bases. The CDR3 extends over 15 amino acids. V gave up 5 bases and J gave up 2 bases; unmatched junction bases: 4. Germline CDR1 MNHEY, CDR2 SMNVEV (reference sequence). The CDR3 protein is CASSDRGRTNEKLFF. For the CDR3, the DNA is TGTGCCAGCAGTGACAGGGGAAGGACTAATGAAAAACTGTTTTTT.

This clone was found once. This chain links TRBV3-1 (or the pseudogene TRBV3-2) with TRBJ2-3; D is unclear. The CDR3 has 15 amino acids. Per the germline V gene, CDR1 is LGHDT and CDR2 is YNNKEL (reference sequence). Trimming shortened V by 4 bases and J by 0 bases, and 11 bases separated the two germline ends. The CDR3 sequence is CASSRSAASTDTQYF. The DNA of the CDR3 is TGTGCCAGCAGCCGAAGCGCGGCCAGCACAGATACGCAGTATTTT.

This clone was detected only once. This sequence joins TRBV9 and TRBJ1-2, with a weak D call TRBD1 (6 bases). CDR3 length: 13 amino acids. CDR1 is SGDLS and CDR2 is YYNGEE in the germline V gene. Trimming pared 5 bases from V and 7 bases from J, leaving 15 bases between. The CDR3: CASSQDSAGGYTF. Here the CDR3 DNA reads TGTGCCAGCAGTCAGGACAGTGCTGGTGGCTACACCTTC.

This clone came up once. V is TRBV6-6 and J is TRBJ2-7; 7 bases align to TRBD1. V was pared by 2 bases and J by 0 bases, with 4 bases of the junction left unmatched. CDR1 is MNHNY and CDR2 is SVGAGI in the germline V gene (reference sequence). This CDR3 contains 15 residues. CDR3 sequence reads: CASSYKGASSYEQYF. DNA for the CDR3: TGTGCCAGCAGTTACAAGGGGGCCAGCTCCTACGAGCAGTACTTC.

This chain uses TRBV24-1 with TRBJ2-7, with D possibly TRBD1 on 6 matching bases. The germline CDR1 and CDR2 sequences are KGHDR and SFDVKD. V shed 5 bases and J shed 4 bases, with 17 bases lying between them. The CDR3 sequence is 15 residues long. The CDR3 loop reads CATSAGQGANYEQYF. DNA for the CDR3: TGTGCCACCAGTGCGGGACAAGGGGCAAATTACGAGCAGTACTTC.

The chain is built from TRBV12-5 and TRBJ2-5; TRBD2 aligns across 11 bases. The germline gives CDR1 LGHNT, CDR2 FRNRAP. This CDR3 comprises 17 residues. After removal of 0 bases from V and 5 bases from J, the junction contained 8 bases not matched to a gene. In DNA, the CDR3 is TGTGCTAGTGGTTTGGTACGGCCTAGCGGGGGGAGGGAGACCCAGTACTTC. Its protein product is CASGLVRPSGGRETQYF.

CDR3 nucleotide sequence: TGTGCCTGGAGTCCCACTCGACAGGGGATAGTTAGTTCACCCCTCCACTTT. As protein: CAWSPTRQGIVSSPLHF. J is TRBJ1-6 and V is TRBV30, with 8 positions matching TRBD1. With 2 bases clipped from V and 9 bases from J, the junction kept 15 bases outside the gene matches. This CDR3 has 17 residues. CDR1 and CDR2 from the germline V gene are GTSNPN and SVGIG (reference sequence).

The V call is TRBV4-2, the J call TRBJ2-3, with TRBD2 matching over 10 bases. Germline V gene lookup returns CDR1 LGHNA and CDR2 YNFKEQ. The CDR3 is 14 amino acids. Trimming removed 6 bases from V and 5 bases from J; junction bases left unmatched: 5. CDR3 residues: CASRNQRGGDTQYF. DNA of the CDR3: TGTGCCAGCAGGAACCAGCGGGGGGGAGATACGCAGTATTTT.

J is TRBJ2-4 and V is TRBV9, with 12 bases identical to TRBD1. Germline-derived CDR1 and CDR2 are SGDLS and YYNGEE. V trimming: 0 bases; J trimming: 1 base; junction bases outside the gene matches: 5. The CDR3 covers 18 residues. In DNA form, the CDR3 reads TGTGCCAGCAGCGTAGATGGGACAGGGGGCATGGCCAAAAACATTCAGTACTTC. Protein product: CASSVDGTGGMAKNIQYF.

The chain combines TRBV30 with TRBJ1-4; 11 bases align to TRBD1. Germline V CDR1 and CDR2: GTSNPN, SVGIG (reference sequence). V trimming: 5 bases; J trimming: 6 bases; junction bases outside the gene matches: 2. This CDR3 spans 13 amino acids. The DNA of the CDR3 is TGTGCCTGGGGGACAGGGGGAGATGAAAAACTGTTTTTT. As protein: CAWGTGGDEKLFF. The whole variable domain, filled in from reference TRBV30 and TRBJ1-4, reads SQTIHQWPATLVQPVGSPLSLECTVEGTSNPNLYWYRQAAGRGLQLLFYSVGIGQISSEVPQNLSASRPQDRQFILSSKKLLLSDSGFYLCAWGTGGDEKLFFGSGTQLSVL.

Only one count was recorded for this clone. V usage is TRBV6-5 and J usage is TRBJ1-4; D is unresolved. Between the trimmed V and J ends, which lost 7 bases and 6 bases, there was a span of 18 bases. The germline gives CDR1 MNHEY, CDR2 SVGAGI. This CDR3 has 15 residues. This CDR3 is CASTDEGYRDEKLFF. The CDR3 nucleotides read TGTGCCAGCACCGACGAGGGTTATAGGGATGAAAAACTGTTTTTT.

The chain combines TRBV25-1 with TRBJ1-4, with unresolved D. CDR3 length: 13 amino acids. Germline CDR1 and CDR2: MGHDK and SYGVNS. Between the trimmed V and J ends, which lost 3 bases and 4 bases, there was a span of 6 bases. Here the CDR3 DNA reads TGTGCCAGCAGTGACCCCTTTAATGAAAAACTGTTTTTT. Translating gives CASSDPFNEKLFF. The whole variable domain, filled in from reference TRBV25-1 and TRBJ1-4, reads EADIYQTPRYLVIGTGKKITLECSQTMGHDKMYWYQQDPGMELHLIHYSYGVNSTEKGDLSSESTVSRIRTEHFPLTLESARPSHTSQYLCASSDPFNEKLFFGSGTQLSVL.

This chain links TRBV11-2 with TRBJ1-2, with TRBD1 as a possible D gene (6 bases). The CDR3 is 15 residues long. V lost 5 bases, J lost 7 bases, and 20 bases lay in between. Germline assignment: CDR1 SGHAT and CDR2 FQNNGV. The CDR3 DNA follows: TGTGCCAGCAGCGCCCCCGGAGCAGGGGTCGTTGGCTACACCTTC. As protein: CASSAPGAGVVGYTF.

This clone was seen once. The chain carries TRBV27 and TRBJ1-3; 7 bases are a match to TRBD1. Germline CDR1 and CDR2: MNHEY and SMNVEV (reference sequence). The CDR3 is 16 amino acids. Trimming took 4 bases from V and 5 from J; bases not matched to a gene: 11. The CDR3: CASSSPSTGPRNTIYF. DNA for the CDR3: TGTGCCAGCAGTTCACCCTCGACAGGGCCGCGAAACACCATATATTTT.

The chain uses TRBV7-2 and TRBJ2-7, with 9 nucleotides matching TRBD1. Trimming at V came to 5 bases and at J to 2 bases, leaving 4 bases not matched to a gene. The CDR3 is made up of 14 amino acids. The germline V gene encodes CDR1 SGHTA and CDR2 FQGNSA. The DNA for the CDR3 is TGTGCCAGCAGCACGGGACAGGGACCCTACGAGCAGTACTTC. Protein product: CASSTGQGPYEQYF.